This T cell receptor (beta chain) comes out of a study of blood T cell repertoires in COVID-19. Study context: Samples taken during acute and convalescent COVID-19 were collected in the United States, Italy and Spain. Nucleic acid was either cDNA or gDNA, and it came from T cells, B-cell-depleted T cells, or PBMCs.

The CDR3 has 16 residues. The J segment lost 4 bases and the V segment lost 5 bases, leaving 11 bases of the junction unmatched. Germline V CDR1 and CDR2: SGHVS, FQNEAQ. Sequencing was performed with immunoSEQ multiplex PCR; in TCRdb, only in-frame clones are kept and a portion is missing. This sample has about 160,000 clones; roughly 84% occur once, and the top ten carry 15% to 20%. Those enrolled, adults aged roughly 18 to 100 years, came from some 23 US areas. Recovered status in Cohort 3 required two negative PCRs, clearance, or symptom resolution. The specimen sequenced was PBMCs or T cells enriched from blood (not recorded which). The origin of this receptor is a man aged 55 to 70 who had recovered from COVID-19. The genes are TRBV7-8 and TRBJ2-1; 7 nucleotides align to TRBD2. CDR3 sequence: CASSPYLAVHYNEQFF. DNA of the CDR3: TGTGCCAGCAGCCCCTATCTAGCGGTACATTACAATGAGCAGTTCTTC.